Each of the 15 T cell receptor beta chains below was sequenced from the same sample in a study of CD8+CD57+ T cells in acquired aplastic anemia. Investigators profiled TCR beta VDJ and CDR3 from genomic DNA template. Each CDR3 protein gets one entry after TCRdb re-called the reads with MiXCR. The sample records roughly 200,000 distinct CDR3 sequences, about 59% being singletons. Sequences were obtained from sorted CD4+, CD8+, or CD8+CD57+ T cells (not recorded which) from PBMCs. The receptors here all came from a human donor in good health.

For this clonotype: The DNA is omitted, as the CDR3 cannot be located on it reliably, and the CDR3 follows TCRdb's listing. The chain uses TRBV11-1 and TRBJ2-1; the table's D call of TRBD2 was not tested on the DNA. Counting both end residues, the CDR3 totals 22 amino acids. The germline CDR1 and CDR2 sequences are SGHAT and FQDESV (reference sequence). CDR3 sequence reads: CASSFYICSAAGLAVSYNEQFF.

At least ten counts were recorded for this clonotype. This chain uses TRBV20-1 with TRBJ2-2; the D gene is possibly TRBD2 (5 bases). The CDR3 is made up of 15 amino acids. The germline V gene encodes CDR1 DFQATT and CDR2 SNEGSKA (reference sequence). The V end lost 0 bases, the J end lost 6 bases, and 14 bases lay between the germline ends. The CDR3 bases are TGCAGTGCTAGAGATCTTGAGGGATTACCCGGGGAGCTGTTTTTT. It codes for CSARDLEGLPGELFF.

CDR3 DNA sequence: TGTGCCAGCAGCGTAACTGTCCTGAGCTCCTACAATGAGCAGTTCTTC. This translates into CASSVTVLSSYNEQFF. This chain joins TRBV9 and TRBJ2-1; D not resolved. V lost 1 base and J 0 bases, leaving 11 bases between the germline ends. Germline CDR1 reads SGDLS; CDR2 reads YYNGEE. This CDR3 has 16 amino acids.

The chain carries TRBV5-4 and TRBJ2-3; a possible D gene is TRBD2 (5 bases). There are 15 residues in the CDR3. From germline, CDR1 is SGHNT and CDR2 YYREEE (reference sequence). Deletions cut 4 bases from V and 2 bases from J, with 14 bases between. The CDR3 reads CASSVGWENTDTQYF. In DNA form, the CDR3 reads TGTGCCAGCAGCGTTGGGTGGGAGAACACAGATACGCAGTATTTT.

This chain connects TRBV7-2 to TRBJ1-1; D is unclear. The V end was cut by 4 bases, the J end by 2 bases, with 14 bases between. CDR3 length: 15 amino acids. CDR1 and CDR2 (germline): SGHTA, FQGNSA. The chain's CDR3 is CASSWPRGGNTEAFF. CDR3 bases: TGTGCCAGCAGCTGGCCTCGGGGAGGAAACACTGAAGCTTTCTTT.

The chain links TRBV29-1 to TRBJ1-5, with 7 bases aligning to TRBD1. The CDR3 has 14 amino acids. CDR1 and CDR2 from the germline V gene are SQVTM and ANQGSEA. J lost 4 bases, V lost 6 bases, and 9 bases had no gene match. The CDR3 region has the DNA TGCAGCGTCGCTCAGGGGGGAGTTAATCAGCCCCAGCATTTT. This codes for CSVAQGGVNQPQHF.

Concerning this clonotype: The junction does not match germline at one end; this may be a read error. This chain connects TRBV7-9 to TRBJ1-1; a possible D gene is TRBD1 (5 bases). The CDR3 runs 19 residues. Germline CDR1 SEHNR, CDR2 FQNEAQ (reference sequence). CDR3 residues: CASSLVVAGGPYSNTEAFF. The CDR3 DNA follows: TGTGCCAGCAGCTTAGTGGTAGCGGGGGGACCTTACTCGAACACCGAAGCTTTCTTT.

This clonotype has at least ten counts. The chain combines TRBV10-2 with TRBJ2-5; possible D gene TRBD1, 6 bases. Germline CDR1 is WSHSY and CDR2 is SAAADI. Trimming took off 4 bases at V and 3 bases at J, with 12 bases between the two ends. The CDR3 has 14 amino acids. CDR3 sequence (DNA): TGCGCCAGCAGTGCGGTGGGGGCCGAAGAGACCCAGTACTTC. It encodes CASSAVGAEETQYF.

CDR3 in DNA: TGTGCCACCAGCCCCCGTCCCCAGGACAGGGTAGAGTCTGGGGCCAACGTCCTGACTTTC. Translation gives CATSPRPQDRVESGANVLTF. This rearrangement joins TRBV15 to TRBJ2-6; 8 bases match TRBD1. The CDR3 is made up of 20 amino acids. V shed 5 bases and J 1 base; nucleotides not matched to a gene: 16. Germline V CDR1 and CDR2: LNHNV, YYDKDF (reference sequence). The variable domain in full, completed from reference TRBV15 and TRBJ2-6, reads DAMVIQNPRYQVTQFGKPVTLSCSQTLNHNVMYWYQQKSSQAPKLLFHYYDKDFNNEADTPDNFQSRRPNTSFCFLDIRSPGLGDTAMYLCATSPRPQDRVESGANVLTFGAGSRLTVL.

This chain uses TRBV5-8 with TRBJ1-2, with D perhaps matching TRBD1 (6 bases). With 2 bases removed from V and 8 bases from J, the gap between germline ends came to 28 bases. CDR3 size: 18 residues. The germline gives CDR1 SGHTS, CDR2 YDEGEE. This CDR3 reads CASSLSGSQTGPDRGYTF. The CDR3 nucleotides are TGTGCCAGCAGCTTATCGGGCTCACAGACAGGTCCCGATCGGGGCTACACCTTC.

Regarding this clonotype: A much larger clone sits a single nucleotide away, making a read error possible. This chain connects TRBV6-1 to TRBJ1-5; no clear D. Per germline, CDR1 MNHNS and CDR2 SASEGT. The length of the CDR3 is 13 residues. The V end was cut by 5 bases, the J end by 2 bases, with 7 bases between. CDR3 DNA sequence: TGTGCCAGCAGTAAATATGGCAATCAGCCCCAGCATTTT. This sequence encodes CASSKYGNQPQHF.

This clonotype was seen a few times. The chain carries TRBV12-3 or TRBV12-4 and TRBJ2-5; 9 bases are a match to TRBD1. The CDR3 spans 16 residues. With V trimmed by 6 bases and J by 13 bases, 21 bases remained unmatched. CDR3 loop: CASSHRTGAHGGGWYF. CDR3 in DNA: TGTGCCAGCAGCCACCGGACAGGGGCCCATGGAGGGGGATGGTACTTC.

The chain links TRBV20-1 to TRBJ2-5; tentatively, D is TRBD2 (7 bases). This CDR3 region has 14 residues. Germline CDR1 and CDR2: DFQATT and SNEGSKA (reference sequence). The V and J ends lost 6 bases and 0 bases respectively, with 14 bases between them. The CDR3 sequence: CSAKKGGYQETQYF. CDR3 sequence (DNA): TGCAGTGCGAAGAAGGGGGGGTACCAAGAGACCCAGTACTTC.

This clonotype was picked up many times. The gene calls are TRBV7-2 and TRBJ2-7; TRBD2 might be the D (6 bases). Germline CDR1 reads SGHTA; CDR2 reads FQGNSA. V was clipped by 0 bases and J by 0 bases, with 9 bases between them. This CDR3 spans 15 amino acids. The CDR3 spells CASSLASGLSYEQYF. The DNA for the CDR3 is TGTGCCAGCAGCTTAGCTAGCGGCCTCTCCTACGAGCAGTACTTC.

This clonotype was counted ten times or more. The rearrangement links TRBV6-5 to TRBJ1-2; the D gene is possibly TRBD1 (5 bases). The CDR3 has 13 residues. The V and J ends lost 6 bases and 4 bases respectively, with 12 bases between them. Germline lookup yields CDR1 MNHEY and CDR2 SVGAGI. CDR3 sequence reads: CASSIGGGYGYTF. The CDR3 DNA reads TGTGCCAGCAGCATCGGCGGGGGCTATGGCTACACCTTC.